The 18 T cell receptor beta chains presented below share a single source sample, sequenced in a study of Tregs in tolerant kidney transplant recipients. Generated by immunoSEQ multiplex PCR, the TCRdb table keeps only in-frame clones and is missing some. The table records about 110,000 clones, about 90% of them present only once. Sequenced here: CD4+ T cells from blood, sampled before the transplant. All receptors come from a human donor who received a combined kidney and bone marrow transplant.

CDR3 protein: CASSLRLTGQETQYF. The CDR3 nucleotides read TGTGCCAGCAGCTTGAGGTTAACAGGACAAGAGACCCAGTACTTC. V is TRBV5-6 and J is TRBJ2-5, with D perhaps matching TRBD1 (5 bases). This CDR3 comprises 15 residues. The ends were cut back, 1 base at V and 2 bases at J, with 12 bases in the middle. Germline V gives CDR1 SGHDT, CDR2 YYEEEE. Supplemented by reference TRBV5-6 and TRBJ2-5, the full variable domain reads DAGVTQSPTHLIKTRGQQVTLRCSPKSGHDTVSWYQQALGQGPQFIFQYYEEEERQRGNFPDRFSGHQFPNYSSELNVNALLLGDSALYLCASSLRLTGQETQYFGPGTRLLVL.

V is TRBV4-1 and J is TRBJ2-5; 12 bases map to TRBD2. CDR1 MGHRA and CDR2 YSYEKL come from the germline V gene. The CDR3 sequence is 18 residues long. Germline trimming cut 0 bases from V and 0 bases from J; bases unmatched to any gene: 5. The DNA for the CDR3 is TGCGCCAGCAGCCAAGATCGGCTAGCGGGAGGGAACCAAGAGACCCAGTACTTC. This codes for CASSQDRLAGGNQETQYF.

This chain uses TRBV15 with TRBJ1-4; D is unclear. Trimming left V 0 bases short and J 4 bases short, with 9 bases between. The V gene's germline CDR1 is LNHNV and CDR2 YYDKDF (reference sequence). The CDR3 has 15 amino acids. The CDR3, as DNA: TGTGCCACCAGCAGAGAGGGAGGCGATAATGAAAAACTGTTTTTT. It yields the protein CATSREGGDNEKLFF.

V is TRBV6-5 and J is TRBJ1-1; D is undetermined. Germline-derived CDR1 and CDR2 are MNHEY and SVGAGI. This CDR3 comprises 15 residues. V was shortened by 2 bases and J by 3 bases, with 13 bases between the two germline ends. The DNA of the CDR3 is TGTGCCAGCAGTTACAGCGGGGTCGGGGACACTGAAGCTTTCTTT. Translated, it gives CASSYSGVGDTEAFF.

The gene calls are TRBV6-1 and TRBJ2-3, with D uncertain. CDR3 size: 11 residues. Trimming took 5 bases from V and 6 from J, leaving 6 bases between them. Looked up from germline, CDR1 is MNHNS and CDR2 is SASEGT. The CDR3 DNA reads as TGTGCCAGCAGTAACCGGGATACGCAGTATTTT. Protein: CASSNRDTQYF.

The V and J genes are TRBV2 and TRBJ2-7; D may be TRBD1 (5 bases). This CDR3 region has 14 residues. The V and J ends lost 6 bases and 1 base respectively, with 13 bases between them. The germline V gene encodes CDR1 SNHLY and CDR2 FYNNEI. CDR3 protein: CASRDGHNSYEQYF. The CDR3 region has the DNA TGTGCCAGCAGGGATGGACACAATTCCTACGAGCAGTACTTC.

J is TRBJ1-1 and V is TRBV7-9, with a tentative D call TRBD1 (5 bases). V was shortened by 5 bases and J by 7 bases, with 8 bases between the two germline ends. CDR1 and CDR2 from the germline V gene are SEHNR and FQNEAQ (reference sequence). This CDR3 is 11 amino acids long. This chain's CDR3 is CASSARGEAFF. The CDR3 bases are TGTGCCAGCAGCGCTAGGGGTGAAGCTTTCTTT.

The chain employs TRBV5-4 and TRBJ2-6; no definite D call. Germline V gene sequence: CDR1 SGHNT, CDR2 YYREEE (reference sequence). The CDR3 length is 13 residues. V shed 4 bases and J shed 2 bases, with 4 bases lying between them. DNA of the CDR3: TGTGCCAGCAGCGAGGCTGGGGCCAACGTCCTGACTTTC. It translates to CASSEAGANVLTF. Based on the CDR3 plus reference TRBV5-4 and TRBJ2-6, the full variable domain is ETGVTQSPTHLIKTRGQQVTLRCSSQSGHNTVSWYQQALGQGPQFIFQYYREEENGRGNFPPRFSGLQFPNYSSELNVNALELDDSALYLCASSEAGANVLTFGAGSRLTVL.

This rearrangement joins TRBV5-1 to TRBJ2-7; 9 positions agree with TRBD1. This CDR3 comprises 13 residues. V trimming: 4 bases; J trimming: 4 bases; junction bases outside the gene matches: 3. Germline assignment: CDR1 SGHRS and CDR2 YFSETQ. The CDR3 protein is CASSNGQGYEQYF. CDR3 in DNA: TGCGCCAGCAGCAACGGACAGGGGTACGAGCAGTACTTC.

This chain links TRBV5-1 with TRBJ2-5; the D gene is possibly TRBD2 (5 bases). CDR1 and CDR2 from the germline V gene are SGHRS and YFSETQ. This CDR3 has 14 residues. Trimming removed 0 bases from V and 1 base from J, with 7 bases in between. This CDR3 is CASSLGGFQETQYF. The CDR3 nucleotides read TGCGCCAGCAGCTTGGGAGGGTTCCAAGAGACCCAGTACTTC.

This clone has a single count. The V and J genes are TRBV19 and TRBJ1-1; no definite D call. The CDR3 is 15 amino acids. Germline V gives CDR1 LNHDA, CDR2 SQIVND (reference sequence). The V and J ends lost 4 bases and 0 bases respectively, with 12 bases between them. The CDR3 region has the DNA TGTGCCAGTAGTAATTCGAGGGAAGTGAACACTGAAGCTTTCTTT. It codes for CASSNSREVNTEAFF.

The rearrangement joins TRBV19 to TRBJ1-2; 9 bases align to TRBD1. CDR1 LNHDA and CDR2 SQIVND come from the germline V gene (reference sequence). V lost 6 bases and J lost 4; bases outside the gene matches: 9. The CDR3 loop spans 15 amino acids. The CDR3 sequence is CASSPDRGSSYGYTF. The CDR3 region has the DNA TGTGCCAGTAGCCCGGACAGGGGATCCTCCTATGGCTACACCTTC.

The chain is built from TRBV5-5 and TRBJ2-7; no clear D gene. Germline loops: CDR1 SGHKS, CDR2 YYEKEE (reference sequence). This CDR3 region has 14 residues. The V and J ends lost 0 bases and 6 bases respectively, with 13 bases between them. The CDR3: CASSLDRVYAEQYF. The CDR3 region has the DNA TGTGCCAGCAGCTTGGATCGGGTGTACGCCGAGCAGTACTTC. Drawing the rest from reference TRBV5-5 and TRBJ2-7, the complete variable domain is DAGVTQSPTHLIKTRGQQVTLRCSPISGHKSVSWYQQVLGQGPQFIFQYYEKEERGRGNFPDRFSARQFPNYSSELNVNALLLGDSALYLCASSLDRVYAEQYFGPGTRLTVT.

This chain links TRBV28 with TRBJ1-2; no definite D call. The germline V gene encodes CDR1 MDHEN and CDR2 SYDVKM. V shed 2 bases and J shed 8 bases, with 15 bases lying between them. The CDR3 has 14 residues. DNA of the CDR3: TGTGCCAGCAGTTTAGCGAGGGCGTCCTTGGGCTACACCTTC. Its translation is CASSLARASLGYTF.

This chain joins TRBV6-5 and TRBJ2-7; D remains ambiguous. Per the germline V gene, CDR1 is MNHEY and CDR2 is SVGAGI. The V end was cut by 0 bases, the J end by 0 bases, with 12 bases between. The CDR3 is made up of 16 amino acids. The CDR3 DNA sequence: TGTGCCAGCAGTTACTCGGCGGTGCCCCCCTCCTACGAGCAGTACTTC. Amino acids: CASSYSAVPPSYEQYF.

The chain uses TRBV5-1 and TRBJ1-3, with D maybe TRBD1 (6 bases). With 1 base removed from V and 3 bases from J, the gap between germline ends came to 14 bases. Germline V gene data show CDR1 as SGHRS and CDR2 as YFSETQ. This CDR3 is 16 amino acids long. The CDR3 here is CASSLIPGQIGNTIYF. The CDR3 region has the DNA TGCGCCAGCAGCTTGATCCCCGGACAGATTGGAAACACCATATATTTT.

CDR3 nucleotides: TGTGCCAGCAGCTTGGTACAGGGCGGCCCCACTAATGAAAAACTGTTTTTT. This gives the protein CASSLVQGGPTNEKLFF. This chain uses TRBV5-6 with TRBJ1-4; tentative D call: TRBD1 (6 bases). The ends were cut back, 0 bases at V and 2 bases at J, with 14 bases in the middle. The germline CDR1 and CDR2 sequences are SGHDT and YYEEEE. The CDR3 totals 17 residues.

The chain combines TRBV28 with TRBJ1-1, with 7 nucleotides matching TRBD1. The V gene end was trimmed by 6 bases and the J gene end by 6 bases; junction bases not matched to a gene: 10. This CDR3 comprises 14 residues. Germline CDR1 MDHEN, CDR2 SYDVKM. CDR3 in DNA: TGTGCCAGCAGCAACAGGGGCGAGGAGCCTGAAGCTTTCTTT. Translating it yields CASSNRGEEPEAFF.